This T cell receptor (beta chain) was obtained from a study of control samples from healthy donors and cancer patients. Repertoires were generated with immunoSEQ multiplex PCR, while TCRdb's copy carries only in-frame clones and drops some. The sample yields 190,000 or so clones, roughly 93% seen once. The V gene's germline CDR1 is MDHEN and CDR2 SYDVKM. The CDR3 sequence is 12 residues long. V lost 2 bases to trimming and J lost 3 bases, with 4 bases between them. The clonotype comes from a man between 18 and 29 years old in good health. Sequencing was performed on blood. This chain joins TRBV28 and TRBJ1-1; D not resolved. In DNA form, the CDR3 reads TGTGCCAGCAGTTTAGGGTACACTGAAGCTTTCTTT. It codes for CASSLGYTEAFF.